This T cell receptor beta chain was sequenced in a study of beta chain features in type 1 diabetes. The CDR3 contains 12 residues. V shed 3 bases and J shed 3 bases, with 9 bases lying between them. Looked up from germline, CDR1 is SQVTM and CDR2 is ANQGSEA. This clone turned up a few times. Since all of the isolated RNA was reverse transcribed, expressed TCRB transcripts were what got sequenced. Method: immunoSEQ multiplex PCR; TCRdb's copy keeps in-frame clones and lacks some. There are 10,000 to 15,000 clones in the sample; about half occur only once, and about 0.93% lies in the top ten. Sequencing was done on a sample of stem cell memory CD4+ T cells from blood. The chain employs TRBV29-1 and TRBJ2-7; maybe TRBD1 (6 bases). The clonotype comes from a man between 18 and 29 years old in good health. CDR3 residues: CSVEGRGYEQYF. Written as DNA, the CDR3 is TGCAGCGTTGAGGGCAGGGGCTACGAGCAGTACTTC.